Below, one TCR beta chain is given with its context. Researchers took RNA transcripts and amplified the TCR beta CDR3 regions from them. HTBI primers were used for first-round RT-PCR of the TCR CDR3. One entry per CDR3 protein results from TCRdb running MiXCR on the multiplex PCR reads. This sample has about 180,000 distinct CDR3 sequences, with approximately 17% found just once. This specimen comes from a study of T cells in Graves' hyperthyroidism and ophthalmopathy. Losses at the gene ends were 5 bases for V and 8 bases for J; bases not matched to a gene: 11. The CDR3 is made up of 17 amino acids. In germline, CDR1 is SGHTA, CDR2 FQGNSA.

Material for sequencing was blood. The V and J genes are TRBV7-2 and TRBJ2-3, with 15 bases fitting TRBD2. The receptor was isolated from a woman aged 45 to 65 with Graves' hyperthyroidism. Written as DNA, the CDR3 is TGTGCCAGCAGCGCGGGGGGACTAGCGGGAGGTATTGGTACGCAGTATTTT. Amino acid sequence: CASSAGGLAGGIGTQYF.